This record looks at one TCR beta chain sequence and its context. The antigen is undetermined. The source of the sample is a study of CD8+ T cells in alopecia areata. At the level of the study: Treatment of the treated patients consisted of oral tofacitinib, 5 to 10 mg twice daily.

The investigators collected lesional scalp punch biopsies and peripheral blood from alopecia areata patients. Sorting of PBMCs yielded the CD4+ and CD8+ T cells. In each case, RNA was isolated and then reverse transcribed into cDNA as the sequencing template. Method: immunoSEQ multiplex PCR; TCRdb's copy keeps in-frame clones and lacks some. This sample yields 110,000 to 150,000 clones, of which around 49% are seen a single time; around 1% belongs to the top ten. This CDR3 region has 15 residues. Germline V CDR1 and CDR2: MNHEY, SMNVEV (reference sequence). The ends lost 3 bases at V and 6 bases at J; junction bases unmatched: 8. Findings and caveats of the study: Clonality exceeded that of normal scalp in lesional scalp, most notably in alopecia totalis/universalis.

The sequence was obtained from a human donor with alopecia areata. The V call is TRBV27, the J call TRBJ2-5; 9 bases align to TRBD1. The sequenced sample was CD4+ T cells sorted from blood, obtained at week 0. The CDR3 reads CASSLWGQGNKTQYF. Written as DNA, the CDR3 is TGTGCCAGCAGTTTGTGGGGACAGGGCAACAAGACCCAGTACTTC.